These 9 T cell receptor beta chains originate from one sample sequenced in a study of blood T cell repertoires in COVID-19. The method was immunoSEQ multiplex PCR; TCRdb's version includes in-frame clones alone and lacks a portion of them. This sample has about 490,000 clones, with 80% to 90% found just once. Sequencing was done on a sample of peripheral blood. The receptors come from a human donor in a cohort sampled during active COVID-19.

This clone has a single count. CDR3 loop: CATSSGLAGKAELFF. The CDR3 DNA follows: TGTGCCACCAGCAGCGGACTAGCGGGTAAAGCGGAGCTGTTTTTT. The genes are TRBV15 and TRBJ2-2; 11 bases are a match to TRBD2. The CDR3 totals 15 residues. V lost 3 bases and J lost 10; bases outside the gene matches: 7. The germline gives CDR1 LNHNV, CDR2 YYDKDF (reference sequence).

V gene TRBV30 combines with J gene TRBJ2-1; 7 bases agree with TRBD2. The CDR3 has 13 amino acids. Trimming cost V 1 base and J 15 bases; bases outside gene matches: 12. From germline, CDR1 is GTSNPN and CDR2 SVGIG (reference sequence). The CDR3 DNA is TGTGCCTGGAGTGAACGGGGAGGGAGTCACCCGTTCTTC. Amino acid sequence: CAWSERGGSHPFF.

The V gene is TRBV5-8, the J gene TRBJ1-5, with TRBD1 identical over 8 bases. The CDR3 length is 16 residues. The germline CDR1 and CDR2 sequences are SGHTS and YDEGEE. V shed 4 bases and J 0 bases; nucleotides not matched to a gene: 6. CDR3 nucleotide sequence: TGTGCCAGCAGCCACGGGACAGGACATAGCAATCAGCCCCAGCATTTT. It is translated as CASSHGTGHSNQPQHF. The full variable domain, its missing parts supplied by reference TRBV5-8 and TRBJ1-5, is EAGVTQSPTHLIKTRGQQATLRCSPISGHTSVYWYQQALGLGLQFLLWYDEGEERNRGNFPPRFSGRQFPNYSSELNVNALELEDSALYLCASSHGTGHSNQPQHFGDGTRLSIL.

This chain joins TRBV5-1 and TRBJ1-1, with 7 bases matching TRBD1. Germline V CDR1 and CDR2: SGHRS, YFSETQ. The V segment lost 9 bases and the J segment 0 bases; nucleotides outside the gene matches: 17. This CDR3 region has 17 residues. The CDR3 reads CATLLDRENFMNTEAFF. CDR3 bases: TGCGCCACCCTCCTAGACAGGGAGAACTTCATGAACACTGAAGCTTTCTTT.

CDR3 protein: CASSLTGGNYGYTF. CDR3 DNA sequence: TGTGCCAGCAGCCTTACAGGGGGCAACTATGGCTACACCTTC. J is TRBJ1-2 and V is TRBV7-3; 9 nucleotides agree with TRBD1. The V and J ends lost 5 bases and 2 bases, in that order; junction bases with no gene match: 3. CDR1 is SGHTA, CDR2 FQGTGA, per germline. The CDR3 is 14 amino acids.

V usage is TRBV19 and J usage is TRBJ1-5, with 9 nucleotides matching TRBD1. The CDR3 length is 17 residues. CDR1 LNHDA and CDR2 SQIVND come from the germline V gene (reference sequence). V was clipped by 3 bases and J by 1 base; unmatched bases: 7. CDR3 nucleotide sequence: TGTGCCAGTAGTATTAAACAGGGGGCGCCGAGCAATCAGCCCCAGCATTTT. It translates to CASSIKQGAPSNQPQHF.

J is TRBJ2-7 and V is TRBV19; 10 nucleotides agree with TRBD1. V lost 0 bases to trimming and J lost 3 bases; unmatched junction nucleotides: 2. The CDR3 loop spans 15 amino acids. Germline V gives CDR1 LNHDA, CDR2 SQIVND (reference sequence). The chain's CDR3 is CASSIDRDRGYEQYF. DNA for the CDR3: TGTGCCAGTAGTATAGATCGGGACAGGGGCTACGAGCAGTACTTC.

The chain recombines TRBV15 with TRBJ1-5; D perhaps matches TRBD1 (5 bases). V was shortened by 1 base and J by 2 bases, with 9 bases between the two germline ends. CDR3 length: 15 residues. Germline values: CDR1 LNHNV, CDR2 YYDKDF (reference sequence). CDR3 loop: CATSRVPGGNQPQHF. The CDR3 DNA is TGTGCCACCAGCAGAGTGCCGGGGGGCAATCAGCCCCAGCATTTT.

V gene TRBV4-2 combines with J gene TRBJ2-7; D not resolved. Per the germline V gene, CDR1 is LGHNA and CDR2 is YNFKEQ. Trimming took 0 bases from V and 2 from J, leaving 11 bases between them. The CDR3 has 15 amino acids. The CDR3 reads CASSQEKTIPYEQYF. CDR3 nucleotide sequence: TGTGCCAGCAGCCAAGAGAAGACAATTCCCTACGAGCAGTACTTC.